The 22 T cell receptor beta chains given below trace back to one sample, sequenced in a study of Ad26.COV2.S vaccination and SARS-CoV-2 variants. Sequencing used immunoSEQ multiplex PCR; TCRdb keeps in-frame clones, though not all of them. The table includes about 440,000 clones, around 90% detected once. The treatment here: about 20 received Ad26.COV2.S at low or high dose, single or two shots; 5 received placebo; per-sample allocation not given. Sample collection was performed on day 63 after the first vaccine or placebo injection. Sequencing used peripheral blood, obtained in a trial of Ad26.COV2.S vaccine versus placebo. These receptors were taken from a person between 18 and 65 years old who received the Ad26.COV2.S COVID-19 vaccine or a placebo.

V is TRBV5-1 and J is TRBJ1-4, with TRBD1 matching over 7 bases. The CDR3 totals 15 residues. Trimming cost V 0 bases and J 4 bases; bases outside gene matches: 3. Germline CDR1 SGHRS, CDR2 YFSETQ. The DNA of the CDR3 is TGCGCCAGCAGCTTGGTCCAGGGGGTTAATGAAAAACTGTTTTTT. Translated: CASSLVQGVNEKLFF.

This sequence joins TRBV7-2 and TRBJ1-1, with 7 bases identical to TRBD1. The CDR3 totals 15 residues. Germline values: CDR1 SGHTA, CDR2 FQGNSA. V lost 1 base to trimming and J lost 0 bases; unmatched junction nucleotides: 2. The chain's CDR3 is CASSLDRGMNTEAFF. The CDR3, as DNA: TGTGCCAGCAGCTTAGACAGGGGAATGAACACTGAAGCTTTCTTT.

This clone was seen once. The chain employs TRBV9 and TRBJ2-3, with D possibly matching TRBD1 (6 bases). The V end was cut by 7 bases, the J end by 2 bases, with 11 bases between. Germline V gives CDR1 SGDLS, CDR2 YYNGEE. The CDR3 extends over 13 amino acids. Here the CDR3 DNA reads TGTGCCAGCGCTGGGGGCTTCACAGATACGCAGTATTTT. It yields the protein CASAGGFTDTQYF.

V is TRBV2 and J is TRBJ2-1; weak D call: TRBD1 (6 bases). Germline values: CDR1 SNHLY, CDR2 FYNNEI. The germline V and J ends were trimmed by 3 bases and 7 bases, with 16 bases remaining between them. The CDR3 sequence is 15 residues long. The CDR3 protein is CASSDRGLAPNEQFF. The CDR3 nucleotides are TGTGCCAGCAGTGACAGGGGCCTTGCCCCAAATGAGCAGTTCTTC.

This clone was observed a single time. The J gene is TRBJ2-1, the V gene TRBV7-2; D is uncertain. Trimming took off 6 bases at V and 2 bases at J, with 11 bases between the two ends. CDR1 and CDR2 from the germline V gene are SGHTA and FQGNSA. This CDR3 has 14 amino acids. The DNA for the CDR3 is TGTGCCAGCAGGGGCGTGGCTCCCTACAATGAGCAGTTCTTC. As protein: CASRGVAPYNEQFF.

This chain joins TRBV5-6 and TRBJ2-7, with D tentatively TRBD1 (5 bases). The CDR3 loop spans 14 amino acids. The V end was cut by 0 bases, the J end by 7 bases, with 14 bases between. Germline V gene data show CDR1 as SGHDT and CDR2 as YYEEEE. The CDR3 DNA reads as TGTGCCAGCAGCTTGGATGTAAGGGGCTGGGAGCAGTACTTC. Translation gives CASSLDVRGWEQYF.

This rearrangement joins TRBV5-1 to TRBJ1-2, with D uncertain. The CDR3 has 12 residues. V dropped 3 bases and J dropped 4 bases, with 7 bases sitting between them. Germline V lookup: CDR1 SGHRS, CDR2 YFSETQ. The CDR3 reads CASSSEAYGYTF. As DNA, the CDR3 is TGCGCCAGCAGCTCAGAAGCCTATGGCTACACCTTC.

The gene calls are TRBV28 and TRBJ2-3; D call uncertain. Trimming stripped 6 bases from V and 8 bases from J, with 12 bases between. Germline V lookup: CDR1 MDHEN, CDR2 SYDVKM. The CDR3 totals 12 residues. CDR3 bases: TGTGCCAGCAGCAGAGACTTAGCTACGCAGTATTTT. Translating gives CASSRDLATQYF.

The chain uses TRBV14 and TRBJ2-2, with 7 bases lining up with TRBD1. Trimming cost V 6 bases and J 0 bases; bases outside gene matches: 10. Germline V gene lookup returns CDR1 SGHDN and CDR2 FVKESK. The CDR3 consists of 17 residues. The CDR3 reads CASSLWDSTANTGELFF. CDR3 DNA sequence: TGTGCCAGCAGTCTTTGGGACAGCACCGCGAACACCGGGGAGCTGTTTTTT.

The CDR3 loop is CSVYQRTGFGEQFF. DNA of the CDR3: TGCAGCGTTTACCAACGGACTGGGTTTGGCGAGCAGTTCTTC. The chain uses TRBV29-1 and TRBJ2-1, with D possibly matching TRBD2 (5 bases). The CDR3 runs 14 residues. Germline V gene data show CDR1 as SQVTM and CDR2 as ANQGSEA. V was cut by 5 bases and J by 10 bases, with 21 bases left in between.

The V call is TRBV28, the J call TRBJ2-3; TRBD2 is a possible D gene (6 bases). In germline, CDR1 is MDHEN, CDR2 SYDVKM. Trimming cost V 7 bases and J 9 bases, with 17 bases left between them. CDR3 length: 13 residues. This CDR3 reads CASIPRRGGTQYF. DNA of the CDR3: TGTGCCAGCATCCCCCGGAGGGGAGGAACGCAGTATTTT.

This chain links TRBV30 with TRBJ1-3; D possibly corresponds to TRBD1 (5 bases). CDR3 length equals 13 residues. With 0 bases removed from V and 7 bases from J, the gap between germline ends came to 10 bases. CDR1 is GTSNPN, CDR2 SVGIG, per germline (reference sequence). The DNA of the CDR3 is TGTGCCTGGAGTGTAGAGGGACCTAACACCATATATTTT. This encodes CAWSVEGPNTIYF.

The CDR3 region is CASSQSLRSYEQYF. Here the CDR3 DNA reads TGCGCCAGCAGCCAATCCCTGCGCTCCTACGAGCAGTACTTC. This chain uses TRBV4-3 with TRBJ2-7; no definite D call. The ends were cut back, 2 bases at V and 0 bases at J, with 8 bases in the middle. Germline values: CDR1 LGHNA, CDR2 YSLEER. The CDR3 spans 14 residues.

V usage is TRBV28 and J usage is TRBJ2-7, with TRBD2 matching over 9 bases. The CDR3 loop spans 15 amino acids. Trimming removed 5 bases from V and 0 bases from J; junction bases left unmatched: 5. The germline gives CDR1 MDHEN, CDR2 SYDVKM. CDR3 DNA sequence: TGTGCCAGCAGTGCGGGACTAGCCCTCTCCTACGAGCAGTACTTC. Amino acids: CASSAGLALSYEQYF. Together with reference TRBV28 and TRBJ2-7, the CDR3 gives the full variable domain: DVKVTQSSRYLVKRTGEKVFLECVQDMDHENMFWYRQDPGLGLRLIYFSYDVKMKEKGDIPEGYSVSREKKERFSLILESASTNQTSMYLCASSAGLALSYEQYFGPGTRLTVT.

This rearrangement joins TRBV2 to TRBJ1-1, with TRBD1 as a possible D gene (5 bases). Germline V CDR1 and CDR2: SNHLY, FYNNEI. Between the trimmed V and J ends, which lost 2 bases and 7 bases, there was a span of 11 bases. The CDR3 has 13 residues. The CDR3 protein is CASSESRDLEAFF. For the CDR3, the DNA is TGTGCCAGCAGTGAATCTCGGGACCTTGAAGCTTTCTTT.

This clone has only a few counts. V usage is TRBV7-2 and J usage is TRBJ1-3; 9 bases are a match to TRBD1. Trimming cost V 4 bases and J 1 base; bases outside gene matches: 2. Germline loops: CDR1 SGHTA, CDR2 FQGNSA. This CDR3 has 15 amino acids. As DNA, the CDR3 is TGTGCCAGCAGCTCACAGGGGGCGTCTGGAAACACCATATATTTT. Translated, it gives CASSSQGASGNTIYF.

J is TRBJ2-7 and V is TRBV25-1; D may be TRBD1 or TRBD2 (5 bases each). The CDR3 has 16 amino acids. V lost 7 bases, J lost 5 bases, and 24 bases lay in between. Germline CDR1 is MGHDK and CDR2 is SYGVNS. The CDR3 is CASIGAVTGWADEQYF. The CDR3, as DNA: TGTGCCAGCATCGGGGCGGTGACCGGCTGGGCAGACGAGCAGTACTTC.

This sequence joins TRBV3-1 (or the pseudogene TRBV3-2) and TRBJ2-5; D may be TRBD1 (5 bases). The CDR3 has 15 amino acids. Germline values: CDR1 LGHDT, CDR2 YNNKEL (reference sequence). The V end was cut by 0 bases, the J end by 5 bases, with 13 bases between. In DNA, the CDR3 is TGTGCCAGCAGCCAAGACTACTCCTGGGGCGAGACCCAGTACTTC. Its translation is CASSQDYSWGETQYF.

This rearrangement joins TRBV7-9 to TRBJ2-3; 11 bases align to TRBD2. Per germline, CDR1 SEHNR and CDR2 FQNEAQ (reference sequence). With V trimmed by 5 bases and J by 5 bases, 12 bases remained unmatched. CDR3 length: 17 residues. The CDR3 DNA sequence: TGTGCCAGCAGCGCATTAGCGGGAGGGCCGGGTGTAGATACGCAGTATTTT. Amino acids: CASSALAGGPGVDTQYF. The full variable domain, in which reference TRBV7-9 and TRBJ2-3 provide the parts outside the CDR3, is DTGVSQNPRHKITKRGQNVTFRCDPISEHNRLYWYRQTLGQGPEFLTYFQNEAQLEKSRLLSDRFSAERPKGSFSTLEIQRTEQGDSAMYLCASSALAGGPGVDTQYFGPGTRLTVL.

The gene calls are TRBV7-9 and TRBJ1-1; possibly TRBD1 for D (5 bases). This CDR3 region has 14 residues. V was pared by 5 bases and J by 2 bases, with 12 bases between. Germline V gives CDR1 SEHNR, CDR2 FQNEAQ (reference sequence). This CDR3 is CASSQPGTNTEAFF. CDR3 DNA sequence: TGTGCCAGCAGCCAGCCCGGGACTAACACTGAAGCTTTCTTT.

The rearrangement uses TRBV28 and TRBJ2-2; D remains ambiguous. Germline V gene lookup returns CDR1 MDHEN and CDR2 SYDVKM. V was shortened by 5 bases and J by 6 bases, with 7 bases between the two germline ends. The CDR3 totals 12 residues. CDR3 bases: TGTGCCAGCAGTCCGTTTCCCGGGGAGCTGTTTTTT. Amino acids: CASSPFPGELFF.

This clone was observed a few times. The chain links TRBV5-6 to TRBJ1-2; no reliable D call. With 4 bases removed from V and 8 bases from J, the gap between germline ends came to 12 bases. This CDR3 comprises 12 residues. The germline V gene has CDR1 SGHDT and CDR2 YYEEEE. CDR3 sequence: CASSVLDGGYTF. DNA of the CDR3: TGTGCCAGCAGCGTACTGGACGGAGGCTACACCTTC.